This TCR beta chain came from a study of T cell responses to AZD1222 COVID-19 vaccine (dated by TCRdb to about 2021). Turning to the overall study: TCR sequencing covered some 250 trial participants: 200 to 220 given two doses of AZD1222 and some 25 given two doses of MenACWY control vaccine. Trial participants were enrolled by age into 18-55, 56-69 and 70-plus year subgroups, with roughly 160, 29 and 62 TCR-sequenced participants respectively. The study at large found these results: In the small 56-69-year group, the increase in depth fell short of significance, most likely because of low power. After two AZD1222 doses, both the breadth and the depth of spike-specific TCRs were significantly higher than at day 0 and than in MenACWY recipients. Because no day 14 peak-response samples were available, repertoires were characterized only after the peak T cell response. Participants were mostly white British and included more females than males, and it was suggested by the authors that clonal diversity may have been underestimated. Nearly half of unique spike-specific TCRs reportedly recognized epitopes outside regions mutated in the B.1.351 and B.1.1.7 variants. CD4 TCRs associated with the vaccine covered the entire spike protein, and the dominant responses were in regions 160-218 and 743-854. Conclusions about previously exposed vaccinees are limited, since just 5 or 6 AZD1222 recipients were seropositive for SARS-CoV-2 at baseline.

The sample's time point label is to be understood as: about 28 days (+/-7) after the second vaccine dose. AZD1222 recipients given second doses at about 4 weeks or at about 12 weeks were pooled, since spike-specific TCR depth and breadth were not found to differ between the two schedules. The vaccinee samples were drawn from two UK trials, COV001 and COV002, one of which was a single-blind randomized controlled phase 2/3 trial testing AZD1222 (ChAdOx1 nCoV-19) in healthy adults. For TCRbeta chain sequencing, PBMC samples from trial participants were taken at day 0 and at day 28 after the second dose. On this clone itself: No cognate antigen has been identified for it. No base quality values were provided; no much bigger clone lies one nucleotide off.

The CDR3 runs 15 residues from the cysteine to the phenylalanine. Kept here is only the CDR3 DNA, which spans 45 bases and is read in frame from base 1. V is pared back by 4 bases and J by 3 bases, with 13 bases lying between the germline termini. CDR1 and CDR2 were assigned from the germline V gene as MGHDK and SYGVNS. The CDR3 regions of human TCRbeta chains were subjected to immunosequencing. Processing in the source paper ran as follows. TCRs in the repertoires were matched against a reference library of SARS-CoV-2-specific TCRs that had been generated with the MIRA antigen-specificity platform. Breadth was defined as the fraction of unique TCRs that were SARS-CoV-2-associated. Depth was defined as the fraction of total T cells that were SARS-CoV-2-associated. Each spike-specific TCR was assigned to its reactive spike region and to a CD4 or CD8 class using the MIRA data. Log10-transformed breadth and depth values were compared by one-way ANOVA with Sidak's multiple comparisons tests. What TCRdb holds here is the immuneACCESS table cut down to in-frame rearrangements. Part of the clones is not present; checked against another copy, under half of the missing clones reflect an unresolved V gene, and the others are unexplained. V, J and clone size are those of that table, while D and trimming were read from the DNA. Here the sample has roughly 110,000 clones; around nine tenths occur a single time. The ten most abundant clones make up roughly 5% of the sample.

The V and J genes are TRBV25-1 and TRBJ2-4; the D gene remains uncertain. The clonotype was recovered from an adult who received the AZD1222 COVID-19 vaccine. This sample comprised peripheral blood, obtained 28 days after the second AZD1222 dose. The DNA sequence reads TGTGCCAGCAGTGGGGATAGGACGGGCAAAAACATTCAGTACTTC. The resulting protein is CASSGDRTGKNIQYF.